These T cell receptor beta chains were read from a single sample in a study of CD4+ T cells in melanoma. Sequencing was performed with immunoSEQ multiplex PCR; in TCRdb, only in-frame clones are kept and a portion is missing. The profile covers about 11,000 clones, with approximately 66% appearing a single time and approximately 9% taken by the ten largest. The sequencing sample was made of cells from a culture (not recorded whether cultured in vitro). The receptors here all came from a human donor with melanoma. Both conserved end residues are part of each CDR3. The D gene is left open where the match is weak. Not every row has a clone size; where given, it reads once, few, many or a size class.

TRBD1	few	TRBV7-6	14	TRBJ1-2	CASSLAEGADGYTF	TGTGCCAGCAGCTTAGCGGAGGGGGCGGATGGCTACACCTTC
TRBD1	NA	TRBV18	14	TRBJ1-1	CASSPSQGDTEAFF	TGTGCCAGCTCACCATCCCAGGGGGACACTGAAGCTTTCTTT
NA	NA	TRBV19	14	TRBJ2-5	CASSIGPTQETQYF	TGTGCCAGTAGTATCGGGCCTACGCAAGAGACCCAGTACTTC
NA	NA	TRBV6-1	15	TRBJ1-3	CASTPGYIIVDTIYF	TGTGCCAGCACCCCAGGGTACATCATTGTGGACACCATATATTTT
NA	few	TRBV18	15	TRBJ1-1	CASSPPGKRSTEAFF	TGTGCCAGCTCCCCTCCAGGGAAGAGGAGCACTGAAGCTTTCTTT
TRBD1	NA	TRBV6-1	13	TRBJ2-1	CASTDRVYNEQFF	TGTGCCAGCACAGACAGGGTATACAATGAGCAGTTCTTC
TRBD2	NA	TRBV2	16	TRBJ2-5	CASRLAGGAGRETQYF	TGTGCCAGCCGGCTAGCGGGGGGGGCCGGTAGGGAGACCCAGTACTTC
NA	NA	TRBV19	16	TRBJ2-3	CASSIGVSRSTDTQYF	TGTGCCAGTAGTATAGGGGTCAGTAGAAGCACAGATACGCAGTATTTT
NA	NA	TRBV19	14	TRBJ1-5	CASSRAVDNQPQHF	TGTGCCAGTAGTAGGGCCGTAGACAATCAGCCCCAGCATTTT
NA	NA	TRBV18	15	TRBJ2-2	CASSPRVADTGELFF	TGTGCCAGCTCACCCCGAGTAGCGGACACCGGGGAGCTGTTTTTT
NA	NA	TRBV29-1	10	TRBJ1-1	CSGWDTEAFF	TGCAGTGGCTGGGACACTGAAGCTTTCTTT
NA	NA	TRBV29-1	12	TRBJ1-2	CSVTRTGRGYTF	TGCAGCGTAACCCGGACGGGAAGAGGCTACACCTTC
NA	NA	TRBV5-4	11	TRBJ2-7	CASSGRYEQYF	TGTGCCAGCAGCGGGCGCTACGAGCAGTACTTC
NA	once	TRBV14	15	TRBJ2-7	CASSQGAARAYEQYF	TGTGCCAGCAGCCAAGGGGCCGCCAGGGCCTACGAGCAGTACTTC
TRBD2	NA	TRBV7-2	15	TRBJ2-1	CASSSNSGGHNEQFF	TGTGCCAGCAGCTCAAATAGCGGGGGGCACAATGAGCAGTTCTTC
NA	NA	TRBV5-1	14	TRBJ1-6	CATKKAGDNSPLHF	TGCGCCACCAAGAAGGCAGGCGATAATTCACCCCTCCACTTT
TRBD1	few	TRBV19	15	TRBJ2-5	CASNNPQGAGETQYF	TGTGCCAGTAACAACCCACAGGGGGCAGGGGAGACCCAGTACTTC
NA	once	TRBV18	13	TRBJ2-5	CASSLGQQETQYF	TGTGCCAGCTCCCTCGGACAGCAAGAGACCCAGTACTTC
TRBD2	NA	TRBV2	15	TRBJ2-2	CASSLAGAWTGELFF	TGTGCCAGCAGCTTAGCGGGGGCCTGGACCGGGGAGCTGTTTTTT